The clone carrying this T cell receptor beta chain was found once. What it binds is not known. Together with a sample-barcoded 5' primer, a J-beta primer mix was included in a second PCR lasting about 7 to 11 cycles. TCRdb itself ran the 5' RACE reads through MiXCR, one entry per CDR3 protein. Among over 1,500,000 distinct CDR3 sequences, about two fifths were seen once, and the ten largest hold 23%. Deletions cut 1 base from V and 0 bases from J, with 12 bases between. The germline CDR1 and CDR2 sequences are KGHSH and LQKENI. The CDR3 is made up of 16 amino acids. This record comes from a study of blood T cells in healthy people across ages. The study, taken as a whole, reports: Nothing was known about donor CMV status, and this possibly confounded expanded clonotype changes.

This TCR derives from a human donor in good health. The chain recombines TRBV18 with TRBJ1-2, with D perhaps TRBD1 (5 bases). Sequencing input: blood. The CDR3 spells CASSPRPSGPNYGYTF. CDR3 bases: TGTGCCAGCTCACCACGACCATCGGGACCTAACTATGGCTACACCTTC.